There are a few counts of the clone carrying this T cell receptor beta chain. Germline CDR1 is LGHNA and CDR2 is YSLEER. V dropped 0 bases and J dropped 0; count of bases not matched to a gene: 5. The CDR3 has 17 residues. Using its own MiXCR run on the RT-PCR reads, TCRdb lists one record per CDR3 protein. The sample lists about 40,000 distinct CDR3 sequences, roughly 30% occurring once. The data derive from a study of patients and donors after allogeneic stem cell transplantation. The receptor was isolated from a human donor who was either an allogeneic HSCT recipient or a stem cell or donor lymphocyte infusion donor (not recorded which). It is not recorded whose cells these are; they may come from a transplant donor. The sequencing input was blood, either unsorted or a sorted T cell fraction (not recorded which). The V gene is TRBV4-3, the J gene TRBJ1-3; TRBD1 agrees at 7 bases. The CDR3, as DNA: TGCGCCAGCAGCCAAGATACGACAGGGCGCTCTGGAAACACCATATATTTT. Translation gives CASSQDTTGRSGNTIYF.